The 3 T cell receptor beta chains presented below share a single source sample, sequenced in a study of regulatory dendritic cells for organ transplantation. Sorted subsets were CFSE-labeled and cultured 4 to 6 days with allogeneic dendritic cells. These receptors have no known antigen. Assay used: immunoSEQ multiplex PCR; TCRdb lists only in-frame clones, some missing. Among about 5,400 clones listed, roughly 79% were seen once. The sample taken for sequencing was memory CD8+ T cells from blood cultured with regulatory dendritic cells. Subset specified: CD45RO+ memory T cells. All receptors come from a human donor in good health.

The chain is built from TRBV6-4 and TRBJ2-1; D not resolved. This CDR3 spans 13 amino acids. V lost 4 bases, J lost 5 bases, and 9 bases lay in between. The V gene's germline CDR1 is MRHNA and CDR2 SNTAGT. This CDR3 reads CASSARPNNEQFF. DNA for the CDR3: TGTGCCAGCAGTGCAAGGCCGAACAATGAGCAGTTCTTC.

V gene TRBV7-2 combines with J gene TRBJ2-7; possibly TRBD1 or TRBD2 for D (5 bases each). CDR3 length equals 15 residues. Germline assignment: CDR1 SGHTA and CDR2 FQGNSA. V was cut by 5 bases and J by 3 bases, with 17 bases left in between. This CDR3 reads CASSPEGRNNYEQYF. The CDR3 region has the DNA TGTGCCAGCAGCCCCGAGGGACGGAATAACTACGAGCAGTACTTC. Using reference TRBV7-2 and TRBJ2-7 for the parts outside the CDR3, the full variable domain is GAGVSQSPSNKVTEKGKDVELRCDPISGHTALYWYRQSLGQGLEFLIYFQGNSAPDKSGLPSDRFSAERTGGSVSTLTIQRTQQEDSAVYLCASSPEGRNNYEQYFGPGTRLTVT.

The rearrangement links TRBV30 to TRBJ2-1; D gene ambiguous. V was trimmed by 4 bases and J by 4 bases, leaving 17 bases between them. This CDR3 contains 15 residues. The germline gives CDR1 GTSNPN, CDR2 SVGIG (reference sequence). The CDR3 region is CAWNLFPSNYNEQFF. CDR3 nucleotide sequence: TGTGCCTGGAATCTTTTCCCGTCCAATTACAATGAGCAGTTCTTC.